This T cell receptor (beta chain) was obtained from a study of blood T cell repertoires in COVID-19. Study details: Samples came from the United States, Italy and Spain, spanning acute and convalescent COVID-19. PBMCs, B-cell-depleted T cells, or T cells were the source of the cDNA or gDNA that made up the material.

Under the authors' procedure: Amplification of reference gene primers was used by the study to estimate nucleated cell counts. Assay: immunoSEQ multiplex PCR; the TCRdb copy retains only in-frame clones and omits some. D and trimming come from the DNA, and the V and J calls and clone size come from that table. The table has more than 200,000 clones, 65% to 85% seen once. The CDR3 runs 15 residues. V lost 2 bases, J lost 0 bases, and 8 bases lay in between. CDR1 MGHRA and CDR2 YSYEKL come from the germline V gene. The sequenced sample consisted of peripheral blood. The sequence came from a woman aged 35 to 49 with active or convalescent COVID-19. V is TRBV4-1 and J is TRBJ1-5; D is unresolved. Written as DNA, the CDR3 is TGCGCCAGCAGCCAACAACAGTATAGCAATCAGCCCCAGCATTTT. Residues: CASSQQQYSNQPQHF.